Listed below are T cell receptor beta chains from one sample, sequenced in a study of PD-L1 blockade in urothelial cancer. Profiling relied on immunoSEQ multiplex PCR, and the TCRdb table lists in-frame clones only, not all of them. This table holds 29,000 or so clones, about 79% found once. The source material was PBMCs, sampled around atezolizumab (anti-PD-L1) treatment. The receptors shown here come from a man between 65 and 85 years old with urothelial cancer. The CDR3 runs from the conserved cysteine through the conserved F or W. D genes are given only for firm matches. The size field is filled for only some rows; it gives once, few, many or a size class.

J gene: TRBJ1-1; clone size: -; V gene: TRBV4-3; D gene: -; CDR3 DNA: TGCGCCAGCAGCCAGGGCAGGAACACTGAAGCTTTCTTT; CDR3 protein: CASSQGRNTEAFF
J gene: TRBJ2-7; clone size: -; V gene: TRBV9; D gene: TRBD2; CDR3 DNA: TGTGCCAGCAGCCCCCGTAGCGGGGGGCAGGAGCAGTACTTC; CDR3 protein: CASSPRSGGQEQYF
J gene: TRBJ2-7; clone size: -; V gene: TRBV11-2; D gene: TRBD1; CDR3 DNA: TGTGCCAGCAGCCCCGCCTCAGGGGGCTCCTACGAGCAGTACTTC; CDR3 protein: CASSPASGGSYEQYF
J gene: TRBJ1-1; clone size: once; V gene: TRBV6-4; D gene: -; CDR3 DNA: TGTGCCAGCTCCCAGGGCAGTAACACTGAAGCTTTCTTT; CDR3 protein: CASSQGSNTEAFF
J gene: TRBJ1-1; clone size: -; V gene: TRBV7-9; D gene: TRBD1; CDR3 DNA: TGTGCCAGCAGCTTAGAGCAGGGGGCTCTGGACACTGAAGCTTTCTTT; CDR3 protein: CASSLEQGALDTEAFF
J gene: TRBJ2-7; clone size: once; V gene: TRBV28; D gene: TRBD2; CDR3 DNA: TGTGCCAGCAGTAAGGGCGGGGGTGGCGAGCAGTACTTC; CDR3 protein: CASSKGGGGEQYF
J gene: TRBJ2-3; clone size: -; V gene: TRBV27; D gene: -; CDR3 DNA: TGTGCCAGCAGTTTCAGGAAAACTAGCACAGATACGCAGTATTTT; CDR3 protein: CASSFRKTSTDTQYF
J gene: TRBJ1-5; clone size: -; V gene: TRBV7-2; D gene: -; CDR3 DNA: TGTGCCAGCAGCCTGTCCGGGACACAAAGCAATCAGCCCCAGCATTTT; CDR3 protein: CASSLSGTQSNQPQHF
J gene: TRBJ2-1; clone size: -; V gene: TRBV7-2; D gene: TRBD2; CDR3 DNA: TGTGCCAGCAGCTTAGTGGGACTAGCGTCCAATGAGCAGTTCTTC; CDR3 protein: CASSLVGLASNEQFF
J gene: TRBJ2-1; clone size: once; V gene: TRBV7-3; D gene: -; CDR3 DNA: TGTGCCAGCAGCTTAAGCCGGGATTACAATGAGCAGTTCTTC; CDR3 protein: CASSLSRDYNEQFF
J gene: TRBJ1-5; clone size: -; V gene: TRBV28; D gene: TRBD1; CDR3 DNA: TGTGCCAGCAGTTTGTACAGGGGCCGTAGCAATCAGCCCCAGCATTTT; CDR3 protein: CASSLYRGRSNQPQHF
J gene: TRBJ2-1; clone size: -; V gene: TRBV11-3; D gene: TRBD2; CDR3 DNA: TGTGCCAGCAGCAATTCCCCCGGGACTAGCGGAAGACCCTACAATGAGCAGTTCTTC; CDR3 protein: CASSNSPGTSGRPYNEQFF
J gene: TRBJ2-7; clone size: -; V gene: TRBV5-6; D gene: -; CDR3 DNA: TGTGCCAGCAGCTTGTATAGACTCTACGAGCAGTACTTC; CDR3 protein: CASSLYRLYEQYF
J gene: TRBJ1-3; clone size: few; V gene: TRBV9; D gene: -; CDR3 DNA: TGTGCCAGCAGCGTAGAGGCGGGGAACTCTGGAAACACCATATATTTT; CDR3 protein: CASSVEAGNSGNTIYF
J gene: TRBJ2-1; clone size: -; V gene: TRBV18; D gene: TRBD2; CDR3 DNA: TGTGCCAGCTCACCTTTAGGACTAGCGGGGGGCGATGAGCAGTTCTTC; CDR3 protein: CASSPLGLAGGDEQFF
J gene: TRBJ1-1; clone size: -; V gene: TRBV14; D gene: -; CDR3 DNA: TGTGCCAGCAGCTGGGGGGTGAACACTGAAGCTTTCTTT; CDR3 protein: CASSWGVNTEAFF
J gene: TRBJ1-1; clone size: -; V gene: TRBV28; D gene: -; CDR3 DNA: TGTGCCAGCAGTTCCCCCCCCGTCGGGGAAGCTTTCTTT; CDR3 protein: CASSSPPVGEAFF
J gene: TRBJ1-3; clone size: -; V gene: TRBV21-1; D gene: -; CDR3 DNA: TGTGCCAGCCCCATGGCCAGGGTAGCTGGAAACACCATATATTTT; CDR3 protein: CASPMARVAGNTIYF
J gene: TRBJ2-4; clone size: -; V gene: TRBV6-6; D gene: -; CDR3 DNA: TGTGCCAGCAGTTACTCAGGGGAAGCCAAAAACATTCAGTACTTC; CDR3 protein: CASSYSGEAKNIQYF
J gene: TRBJ1-1; clone size: few; V gene: TRBV6-5; D gene: -; CDR3 DNA: TGTGCCAGCAGTTACAGGGGGGGCGCGGGTCCCACTGAAGCTTTCTTT; CDR3 protein: CASSYRGGAGPTEAFF
J gene: TRBJ1-6; clone size: -; V gene: TRBV5-1; D gene: -; CDR3 DNA: TGCGCCAGCAGCTTGTTTTTAGGACAAGAAGTTTCACCCCTCCACTTT; CDR3 protein: CASSLFLGQEVSPLHF
J gene: TRBJ1-5; clone size: -; V gene: TRBV28; D gene: -; CDR3 DNA: TGTGCCAGCAGTTCCCATGGGGGGTCTCAGCCCCAGCATTTT; CDR3 protein: CASSSHGGSQPQHF
J gene: TRBJ1-2; clone size: -; V gene: TRBV28; D gene: -; CDR3 DNA: TGTGCCAGCAGTTCAGGAGGTTTCGATGGCTACACCTTC; CDR3 protein: CASSSGGFDGYTF
J gene: TRBJ2-7; clone size: -; V gene: TRBV27; D gene: TRBD1; CDR3 DNA: TGTGCCAGCAGTGTAGGACAGGGCAGGTACGAGCAGTACTTC; CDR3 protein: CASSVGQGRYEQYF
J gene: TRBJ2-7; clone size: once; V gene: TRBV7-8; D gene: -; CDR3 DNA: TGTGCCAGCAGCTTAGTCTGGGCTTACGAGCAGTACTTC; CDR3 protein: CASSLVWAYEQYF
J gene: TRBJ1-2; clone size: -; V gene: TRBV18; D gene: -; CDR3 DNA: TGTGCCAGCTCACCACCCTCGGCAGGACAATATGGCTACACCTTC; CDR3 protein: CASSPPSAGQYGYTF
J gene: TRBJ1-2; clone size: -; V gene: TRBV16; D gene: TRBD1; CDR3 DNA: TGTGCCAGCAGCCAGGACAGGGGTTATGGCTACACCTTC; CDR3 protein: CASSQDRGYGYTF
J gene: TRBJ1-2; clone size: -; V gene: TRBV7-2; D gene: -; CDR3 DNA: TGTGCCAGCAGCCCTGCCGTGAGGGCCTCTAACTATGGCTACACCTTC; CDR3 protein: CASSPAVRASNYGYTF
J gene: TRBJ2-1; clone size: -; V gene: TRBV11-2; D gene: TRBD2; CDR3 DNA: TGTGCCAGCAGCTTACTAGCGGGGTCAAGGGATGAGCAGTTCTTC; CDR3 protein: CASSLLAGSRDEQFF
J gene: TRBJ1-5; clone size: few; V gene: TRBV19; D gene: -; CDR3 DNA: TGTGCCAGTAGTATAGTGAGGAGCAATCAGCCCCAGCATTTT; CDR3 protein: CASSIVRSNQPQHF
J gene: TRBJ1-2; clone size: -; V gene: TRBV7-2; D gene: TRBD1; CDR3 DNA: TGTGCCAGCAGCTTCGGGCAGGGGGCGAACTATGGCTACACCTTC; CDR3 protein: CASSFGQGANYGYTF
J gene: TRBJ1-2; clone size: -; V gene: TRBV7-2; D gene: TRBD1; CDR3 DNA: TGTGCCAGCAGCTCCATTCGACAGGGGCACTATGGCTACACCTTC; CDR3 protein: CASSSIRQGHYGYTF
J gene: TRBJ1-2; clone size: -; V gene: TRBV15; D gene: -; CDR3 DNA: TGTGCCACCTCTACCGGGGGAAACTATGGCTACACCTTC; CDR3 protein: CATSTGGNYGYTF
J gene: TRBJ1-2; clone size: few; V gene: TRBV4-2; D gene: -; CDR3 DNA: TGTGCCAGCAGCCAAGATCATCAGGCACGCTACACCTTC; CDR3 protein: CASSQDHQARYTF
J gene: TRBJ2-5; clone size: -; V gene: TRBV6-1; D gene: -; CDR3 DNA: TGTGCCAGCGTTCGAGGAAAAGAAGAGACCCAGTACTTC; CDR3 protein: CASVRGKEETQYF
J gene: TRBJ2-5; clone size: -; V gene: TRBV11-1; D gene: TRBD2; CDR3 DNA: TGTGCCAGCAGCTCCCGGGACTCGGGGGGGACCCAGTACTTC; CDR3 protein: CASSSRDSGGTQYF
J gene: TRBJ1-1; clone size: -; V gene: TRBV5-1; D gene: -; CDR3 DNA: TGCGCCAGCAGCTTGGCGGGGTTGAGCACTGAAGCTTTCTTT; CDR3 protein: CASSLAGLSTEAFF
J gene: TRBJ2-7; clone size: -; V gene: TRBV12-5; D gene: -; CDR3 DNA: TGTGCTAGTGGTTTGAGGGGCGGGGTGGCCGAGCAGTACTTC; CDR3 protein: CASGLRGGVAEQYF
J gene: TRBJ1-2; clone size: few; V gene: TRBV6-1; D gene: TRBD1; CDR3 DNA: TGTGCCAGCAGTATGGACAGGGGGTCTGGCTATGGCTACACCTTC; CDR3 protein: CASSMDRGSGYGYTF
J gene: TRBJ2-7; clone size: -; V gene: TRBV18; D gene: -; CDR3 DNA: TGTGCCAGCTCACCAGGGAGAAGATTGATTTATTTTTACGAGCAGTACTTC; CDR3 protein: CASSPGRRLIYFYEQYF
J gene: TRBJ2-1; clone size: -; V gene: TRBV11-3; D gene: -; CDR3 DNA: TGTGCCAGCAGCTTAGTCGGCAGGGGAAATGAGCAGTTCTTC; CDR3 protein: CASSLVGRGNEQFF
J gene: TRBJ2-3; clone size: -; V gene: TRBV5-6; D gene: -; CDR3 DNA: TGTGCCAGCAGCTTGGCTGCCGGGTATACGCAGTATTTT; CDR3 protein: CASSLAAGYTQYF
J gene: TRBJ1-6; clone size: -; V gene: TRBV10-2; D gene: -; CDR3 DNA: TGCGCCAGCAGGGACACGACGGGGGTTAATTCACCCCTCCACTTT; CDR3 protein: CASRDTTGVNSPLHF
J gene: TRBJ2-1; clone size: once; V gene: TRBV29-1; D gene: -; CDR3 DNA: TGCAGCGTTCGCCTGGGGGGACCGAATGAGCAGTTCTTC; CDR3 protein: CSVRLGGPNEQFF
J gene: TRBJ2-7; clone size: once; V gene: TRBV28; D gene: -; CDR3 DNA: TGTGCCAGCAGTTTCGGGGTGTGGACCTCTCCCTACGAGCAGTACTTC; CDR3 protein: CASSFGVWTSPYEQYF
J gene: TRBJ2-7; clone size: -; V gene: TRBV19; D gene: -; CDR3 DNA: TGTGCCAGTAGCGGGTCGGGTAGCTACGAGCAGTACTTC; CDR3 protein: CASSGSGSYEQYF
J gene: TRBJ2-3; clone size: -; V gene: TRBV7-9; D gene: -; CDR3 DNA: TGTGCCAGCAGCTTAGTAACCCTATCGGCAGATACGCAGTATTTT; CDR3 protein: CASSLVTLSADTQYF
J gene: TRBJ2-1; clone size: once; V gene: TRBV6-4; D gene: -; CDR3 DNA: TGTGCCAGCAGTGACGAGGGGGGGGCCTTCAATGAGCAGTTCTTC; CDR3 protein: CASSDEGGAFNEQFF
J gene: TRBJ2-3; clone size: -; V gene: TRBV6-5; D gene: TRBD2; CDR3 DNA: TGTGCCAGCAGAAGACTAGCGGGAGGGGATACGCAGTATTTT; CDR3 protein: CASRRLAGGDTQYF
J gene: TRBJ2-1; clone size: -; V gene: TRBV4-1; D gene: TRBD2; CDR3 DNA: TGCGCCAGCAGCCAACAAATGCTAGCGGGGGGGCCTAATGAGCAGTTCTTC; CDR3 protein: CASSQQMLAGGPNEQFF
J gene: TRBJ2-2; clone size: once; V gene: TRBV7-2; D gene: -; CDR3 DNA: TGTGCCAGCAGCCCCAAGCGCTCCGGGGAGCTGTTTTTT; CDR3 protein: CASSPKRSGELFF
J gene: TRBJ2-7; clone size: -; V gene: TRBV19; D gene: -; CDR3 DNA: TGTGCCAGTAGTCTCTCTTTCTCAGCGGCCTACGAGCAGTACTTC; CDR3 protein: CASSLSFSAAYEQYF
J gene: TRBJ2-1; clone size: -; V gene: TRBV5-1; D gene: TRBD2; CDR3 DNA: TGCGCCAGCAGCCCCGGGACTAGTGGTTACAATGAGCAGTTCTTC; CDR3 protein: CASSPGTSGYNEQFF
J gene: TRBJ2-5; clone size: -; V gene: TRBV2; D gene: -; CDR3 DNA: TGTGCCAGCAGTGAGCCCCGGCGGAAAGAGACCCAGTACTTC; CDR3 protein: CASSEPRRKETQYF
J gene: TRBJ2-1; clone size: once; V gene: TRBV11-2; D gene: TRBD2; CDR3 DNA: TGTGCCAGCAGCTCGCCGGGACTAGCCACGTACAATGAGCAGTTCTTC; CDR3 protein: CASSSPGLATYNEQFF
J gene: TRBJ2-7; clone size: -; V gene: TRBV28; D gene: -; CDR3 DNA: TGTGCCAGCAGTTTGTGGGAGCCCAGGGAGCAGTACTTC; CDR3 protein: CASSLWEPREQYF
J gene: TRBJ2-3; clone size: -; V gene: TRBV4-3; D gene: TRBD2; CDR3 DNA: TGCGCCAGCAGCCGAGTGAGCGGGGGCACAGATACGCAGTATTTT; CDR3 protein: CASSRVSGGTDTQYF
J gene: TRBJ2-1; clone size: -; V gene: TRBV6-5; D gene: TRBD2; CDR3 DNA: TGTGCCAGCAGTTCCCGACTAGCGGGAGATGACAATGAGCAGTTCTTC; CDR3 protein: CASSSRLAGDDNEQFF
J gene: TRBJ1-2; clone size: -; V gene: TRBV6-1; D gene: TRBD1; CDR3 DNA: TGTGCCAGCAGTCGGGACAGGGATTATGGCTACACCTTC; CDR3 protein: CASSRDRDYGYTF